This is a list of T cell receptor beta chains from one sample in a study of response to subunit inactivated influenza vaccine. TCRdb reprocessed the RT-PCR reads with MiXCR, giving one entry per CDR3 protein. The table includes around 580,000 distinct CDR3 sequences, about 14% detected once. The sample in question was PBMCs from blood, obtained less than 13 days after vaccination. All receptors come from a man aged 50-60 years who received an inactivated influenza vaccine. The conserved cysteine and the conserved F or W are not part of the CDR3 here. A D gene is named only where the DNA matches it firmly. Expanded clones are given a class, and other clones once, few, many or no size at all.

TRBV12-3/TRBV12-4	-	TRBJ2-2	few	ASSRLSMNTGELF
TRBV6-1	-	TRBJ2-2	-	ASSGTGKAGELF
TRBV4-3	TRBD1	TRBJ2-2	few	ASSQRTGGGPGELF
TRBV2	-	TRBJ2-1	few	ASTSRTYTDEQF
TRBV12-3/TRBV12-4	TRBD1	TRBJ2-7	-	ASSRFPGQGKNEQY
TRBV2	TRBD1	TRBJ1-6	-	ATHTGQDSPLH
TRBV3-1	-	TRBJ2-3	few	ASSQDFAATQY
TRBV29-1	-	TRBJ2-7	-	SGKVGPDYEQY
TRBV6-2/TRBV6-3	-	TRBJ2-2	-	ASSYSTPGWDTGELF
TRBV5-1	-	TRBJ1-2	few	ASSLSGGFYGYT
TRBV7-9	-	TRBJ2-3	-	ASTFLRDTQY
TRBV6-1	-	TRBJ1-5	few	ASSELTENQPQH
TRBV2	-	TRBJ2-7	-	ASSESVTVNAYEQY
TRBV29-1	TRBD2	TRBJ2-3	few	SGGGGLSTDTQY
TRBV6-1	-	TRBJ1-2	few	ASSPNLRAPEGYT
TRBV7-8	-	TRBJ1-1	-	ASSFSPRPGNTEAF
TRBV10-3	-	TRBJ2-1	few	AITDREGNEQF
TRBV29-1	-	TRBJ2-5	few	SVSATGTETQY
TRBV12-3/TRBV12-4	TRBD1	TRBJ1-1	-	ASRGRDRFMNTEAF
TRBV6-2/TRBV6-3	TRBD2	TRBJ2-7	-	ASSTHSGSSYEQY
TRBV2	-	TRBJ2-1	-	ASGGRLEQF
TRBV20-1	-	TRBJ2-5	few	SSSGPSQETQY
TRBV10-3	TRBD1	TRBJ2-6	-	ASRTGGGGANVLT
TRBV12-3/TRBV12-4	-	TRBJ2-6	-	ASSRFSGANVLT
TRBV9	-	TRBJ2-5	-	ASSADLPGTQY
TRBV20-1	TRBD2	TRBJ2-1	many	SASWGLAGGRNEQF
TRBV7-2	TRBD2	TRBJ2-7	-	ASSSAGTIYEQY
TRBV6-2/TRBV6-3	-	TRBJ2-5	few	ASTQRVGTQY
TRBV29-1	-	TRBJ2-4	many	SVDRNRLAKNIQY
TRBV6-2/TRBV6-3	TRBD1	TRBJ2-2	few	ASRRQGFTGELF
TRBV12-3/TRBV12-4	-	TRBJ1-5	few	ASSFERGQPQH
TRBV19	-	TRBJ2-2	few	ASRKDSANTGELF